This T cell receptor beta chain is from a study of shared clonotypes between healthy human individuals (TCRdb year 2020). About the investigation overall: The cohort included three men and two women between 18 and 49 years of age. The study deeply sequenced blood TCR repertoires of five healthy adults to estimate repertoire size and the extent of clonotype sharing between individuals. For each donor, CD4 naive and CD4 memory were each run on three plates, CD8 naive on two plates, and CD8 memory on one plate. Per donor, leukapheresis produced somewhere between about 0.8 and 9.5 billion PBMCs. To increase sequencing depth and limit assay-specific biases, TCR repertoire library preparation and sequencing were carried out by different laboratories using diverse techniques.

A word on this clone: No antigen is known for it. One base away there is no much larger clone; base qualities are not given.

Using the deep immunoSEQ assay, TCR CDR3 regions were amplified from genomic DNA by multiplex PCR. Extracted genomic DNA from each cell subset was distributed evenly across all wells of several immunoSEQ 96-well plates, and each plate was treated as a replicate. For sorted subsets, each replicate PCR was loaded with about 0.2 ug genomic DNA, equivalent to 25,000 to 30,000 T cell genomes. Purified libraries were measured with a Qubit 3.0 fluorometer, size-checked on a Bioanalyzer 2100, and measured again with the KAPA Library Quantification kit. Every immunoSEQ 96-well plate was sequenced on a dedicated single-read 150-cycle Illumina NextSeq 550 flow cell. The published analysis was carried out like this. The immunoSEQ output contained only junctional sequences without quality scores, so filtering could not match that applied to full-length reads. Sequences were annotated with PyIR, a Python wrapper for IgBLAST v1.9, using IMGT germline references to assign V/J genes and CDR3. Reads with weak V/J assignments (E-value above 1e-6), missing CDR3, stop codons, out-of-frame junctions, or ambiguous translated residues were removed. V3J clonotypes were defined as sequences sharing an identical inferred V gene, J gene, and CDR3 amino acid sequence. Percentage overlap between repertoires was calculated by dividing the number of shared unique clonotypes by the size of the smaller repertoire. Three approaches were used to assess repertoire richness: RTK rarefaction, the Chao1 estimator, and Recon v2.1 estimates of unobserved clonotypes. OLGA was used to compute generation probabilities for all TCRbeta clonotypes that the gDNA method yielded from a handful of donors. TCRdb limited this immuneACCESS table to in-frame rearrangements with V and J called. A share of clones is missing; checked studies link under half to unresolved V genes, and the rest is unexplained. The V and J calls and clone size come from that table; D and trimming were worked out from the DNA. In this sample the table shows fewer than 1 million clones, 96% of which occur a single time. Clones ranked in the top ten supply less than 0.25% of the sample.

Broader findings and caveats from the paper: Compared with non-shared clonotypes, clonotypes shared by all four sorted-subset donors had higher generation probabilities. Only blood was sampled, and tissue TCR repertoires likely differ from those in blood. Estimated clonotype richness was generally larger for naive than for memory subsets. Even with the large sequencing depth, rarefaction of the sorted-subset datasets indicated that sequencing was incomplete. Sharing across a few donors was observed for 4.5% to 6.5% of naive CD4, under 4% of naive CD8, 2% to 2.5% of memory CD4, and about 0.4% of memory CD8 clonotypes. The genetic and exposure-history diversity represented was limited by the small number of donors. Pairwise subsampling indicated that sequencing depth was expected to affect the degree of clonotype sharing among donors.

CDR1 SGDLS and CDR2 YYNGEE are derived from the germline V gene. From the cysteine through the phenylalanine, the CDR3 covers 15 amino acids. The entry retains the CDR3 DNA only, 45 bases that are in frame from base 1. V and J are truncated by 3 bases and 6 bases respectively, leaving an intervening sequence of 17 bases. CD8 naive samples were obtained by positive selection for CCR7 among CD45RO-negative cells, yielding a CD45RA+CCR7+ population from which TemRA cells were excluded. Healthy HIV-negative adults with no recently reported acute infections or vaccinations were included as donors. All donors were Caucasian adults living in Nashville, Tennessee, USA. After blood collection by leukapheresis, PBMCs were isolated using Ficoll-Histopaque density gradient centrifugation and then cryopreserved in the vapor phase of liquid nitrogen. Analytical flow cytometry was used to check the purity and quantity of every magnetically sorted T cell population. From each sorted fraction, genomic DNA was isolated and quantified by UV absorbance on a Nanodrop 2000c.

The clonotype comes from a man aged 25 to 45 in good health. The chain is encoded by TRBV9 joined to TRBJ2-3; TRBD2 is perhaps the D gene, given 6 matching bases. Sample: naive CD8+ T cells sorted from blood. The sample's cell subset or site label, decoded: CD45RA+CCR7+. The CDR3 protein sequence reads: CASSAYVEGTDTQYF. The DNA sequence is as follows: TGTGCCAGCAGCGCCTACGTGGAGGGGACCGATACGCAGTATTTT.